These 27 T cell receptor beta chains originate from one sample sequenced in a study of Ad26.COV2.S vaccination and SARS-CoV-2 variants. As to treatment: around 19 received Ad26.COV2.S at low or high dose, single or two shots; 5 received placebo; per-sample allocation not given. Samples came from day 63 after the first vaccine or placebo injection. Clones were sequenced by immunoSEQ multiplex PCR, and TCRdb holds only the in-frame ones, with some missing. The data contain roughly 450,000 clones, 80% to 95% of them singletons. The sequencing here drew on peripheral blood, taken in a trial of Ad26.COV2.S vaccine versus placebo. These receptors originate from a person aged 18-60 years who received the Ad26.COV2.S COVID-19 vaccine or a placebo.

The chain recombines TRBV9 with TRBJ2-1; 9 nucleotides align to TRBD2. Germline V CDR1 and CDR2: SGDLS, YYNGEE. This CDR3 comprises 16 residues. After removal of 0 bases from V and 3 bases from J, the junction contained 4 bases not matched to a gene. The CDR3 DNA follows: TGTGCCAGCAGCGTAGAGGGGACTAGCCTCTACAATGAGCAGTTCTTC. Amino acids: CASSVEGTSLYNEQFF.

This sequence joins TRBV30 and TRBJ1-6, with unresolved D. Trimming removed 4 bases from V and 0 bases from J, with 4 bases in between. This CDR3 has 13 residues. CDR1 is GTSNPN, CDR2 SVGIG, per germline (reference sequence). CDR3: CAWTSSYNSPLHF. Here the CDR3 DNA reads TGTGCCTGGACTAGCTCCTATAATTCACCCCTCCACTTT.

V is TRBV18 and J is TRBJ2-1, with D possibly TRBD1 on 7 matching bases. Per the germline V gene, CDR1 is KGHSH and CDR2 is LQKENI. V dropped 3 bases and J dropped 5 bases, with 17 bases sitting between them. The CDR3 extends over 16 amino acids. The CDR3 sequence: CASSPVAGQINNEQFF. CDR3 sequence (DNA): TGTGCCAGCTCACCGGTGGCGGGACAGATAAACAATGAGCAGTTCTTC.

The chain recombines TRBV7-2 with TRBJ1-2; TRBD1 matches 9 bases. CDR3 length: 15 amino acids. The germline V gene has CDR1 SGHTA and CDR2 FQGNSA. Trimming cost V 1 base and J 8 bases; bases outside gene matches: 8. The CDR3 sequence is CASSLDSGQGSGYTF. CDR3 nucleotide sequence: TGTGCCAGCAGCTTAGACTCGGGACAGGGAAGCGGCTACACCTTC.

This clone is a singleton in its sample. V is TRBV19 and J is TRBJ2-7; 8 bases are a match to TRBD2. The length of the CDR3 is 13 residues. The germline CDR1 and CDR2 sequences are LNHDA and SQIVND (reference sequence). V trimming: 5 bases; J trimming: 4 bases; junction bases outside the gene matches: 4. The CDR3 loop reads CASSAGGVYEQYF. The CDR3 nucleotides read TGTGCCAGTAGTGCGGGAGGAGTATACGAGCAGTACTTC.

This clone came up once. The chain recombines TRBV19 with TRBJ2-7; possible D gene TRBD1, 5 bases. The V gene lost 1 base and the J gene lost 3 bases, with 19 bases spanning the gap. Germline assignment: CDR1 LNHDA and CDR2 SQIVND (reference sequence). The CDR3 extends over 17 amino acids. CDR3 DNA: TGTGCCAGTAGTATAGCCCGAGGACAAAGCCTCTACTACGAGCAGTACTTC. Protein: CASSIARGQSLYYEQYF.

The DNA for the CDR3 is TGTGCCAGCAGTTACTGGAGGGACTACGAGCAGTACTTC. It codes for CASSYWRDYEQYF. The rearrangement links TRBV6-2 or TRBV6-3 to TRBJ2-7, with D maybe TRBD2 (6 bases). The CDR3 covers 13 residues. Between the trimmed V and J ends, which lost 1 base and 3 bases, there was a span of 7 bases. The germline V gene encodes CDR1 MNHEY and CDR2 SVGEGT.

This chain links TRBV3-1 (or the pseudogene TRBV3-2) with TRBJ2-7, with D perhaps matching TRBD2 (6 bases). Germline values: CDR1 LGHDT, CDR2 YNNKEL (reference sequence). V lost 1 base and J 4 bases, leaving 14 bases between the germline ends. The CDR3 is 15 amino acids. The CDR3 reads CASSQAGSGLYEQYF. Here the CDR3 DNA reads TGTGCCAGCAGCCAAGCGGGTAGCGGTCTTTACGAGCAGTACTTC.

The V call is TRBV5-1, the J call TRBJ2-1, with D unresolved. CDR1 and CDR2 from the germline V gene are SGHRS and YFSETQ. The CDR3 extends over 14 amino acids. Trimming took off 2 bases at V and 7 bases at J, with 13 bases between the two ends. The CDR3 sequence: CASSLGPGENEQFF. In DNA, the CDR3 is TGCGCCAGCAGCTTAGGACCGGGCGAGAATGAGCAGTTCTTC. Variable domain in full (rest from reference TRBV5-1 and TRBJ2-1): KAGVTQTPRYLIKTRGQQVTLSCSPISGHRSVSWYQQTPGQGLQFLFEYFSETQRNKGNFPGRFSGRQFSNSRSEMNVSTLELGDSALYLCASSLGPGENEQFFGPGTRLTVL.

The rearrangement uses TRBV24-1 and TRBJ2-1; D possibly corresponds to TRBD1 (5 bases). CDR3 length: 11 amino acids. V was cut by 5 bases and J by 8 bases, with 6 bases left in between. The germline V gene has CDR1 KGHDR and CDR2 SFDVKD. The CDR3 DNA reads TGTGCCACCAGTGCAGGGTATGAGCAGTTCTTC. Encoded protein: CATSAGYEQFF.

The chain combines TRBV14 with TRBJ2-2; D remains ambiguous. Germline CDR1 SGHDN, CDR2 FVKESK. The CDR3 contains 15 residues. V lost 1 base, J lost 4 bases, and 10 bases lay in between. CDR3 region: CASSQVFAATGELFF. For the CDR3, the DNA is TGTGCCAGCAGCCAAGTATTTGCAGCCACCGGGGAGCTGTTTTTT.

The chain employs TRBV6-1 and TRBJ2-1; D may be TRBD2 (5 bases). Germline lookup yields CDR1 MNHNS and CDR2 SASEGT. The CDR3 is made up of 14 amino acids. V was cut by 2 bases and J by 6 bases, with 11 bases left in between. CDR3 bases: TGTGCCAGCAGTGAACTCAGTCGGGGCAATGAGCAGTTCTTC. Its protein is CASSELSRGNEQFF.

The gene calls are TRBV6-5 and TRBJ1-2, with D unclear. Germline V CDR1 and CDR2: MNHEY, SVGAGI. There are 12 residues in the CDR3. V was trimmed by 7 bases and J by 9 bases, leaving 15 bases between them. This CDR3 reads CASTAGPGSYTF. CDR3 nucleotides: TGTGCCAGCACCGCCGGGCCGGGGAGCTACACCTTC.

This clone was detected a few times. This sequence joins TRBV4-3 and TRBJ1-3; D call uncertain. The V gene's germline CDR1 is LGHNA and CDR2 YSLEER. The CDR3 runs to 16 residues. Deletions cut 0 bases from V and 4 bases from J, with 13 bases between. The CDR3 loop reads CASSQDWRTLGNTIYF. The CDR3 DNA follows: TGCGCCAGCAGCCAAGATTGGCGAACTCTAGGAAACACCATATATTTT.

J is TRBJ1-1 and V is TRBV10-1; D perhaps matches TRBD1 (5 bases). The CDR3 is 14 residues long. V was pared by 6 bases and J by 0 bases, with 11 bases between. Germline V CDR1 and CDR2: WNHNN, SYGVQD (reference sequence). The CDR3 nucleotides read TGCGCCAGCAGCCCTGGGACGGTGAACACTGAAGCTTTCTTT. It encodes CASSPGTVNTEAFF.

The chain recombines TRBV10-3 with TRBJ1-4; the D gene is possibly TRBD1 (6 bases). With 0 bases removed from V and 1 base from J, the gap between germline ends came to 9 bases. In germline, CDR1 is ENHRY, CDR2 SYGVKD. The CDR3 spans 16 residues. CDR3 residues: CAISESSRGTNEKLFF. Written as DNA, the CDR3 is TGTGCCATCAGTGAGTCGAGCAGGGGAACTAATGAAAAACTGTTTTTT.

CDR3 region: CASSTTGPPSTF. The CDR3 DNA reads TGTGCCAGCAGTACGACAGGTCCCCCCTCCACCTTC. The chain uses TRBV6-6 and TRBJ1-2; D might be TRBD1 (6 bases). The V end was cut by 5 bases, the J end by 13 bases, with 17 bases between. CDR3 size: 12 residues. The germline gives CDR1 MNHNY, CDR2 SVGAGI (reference sequence).

The genes are TRBV29-1 and TRBJ2-2; no firm D call. The CDR3 totals 12 residues. Germline V lookup: CDR1 SQVTM, CDR2 ANQGSEA. The germline V and J ends were trimmed by 5 bases and 6 bases, with 10 bases remaining between them. CDR3 loop: CSVLVGAGELFF. The DNA of the CDR3 is TGCAGCGTTCTGGTGGGCGCCGGGGAGCTGTTTTTT.

The chain couples TRBV27 to TRBJ2-7; the match to TRBD1 covers 8 bases. CDR1 and CDR2 (germline): MNHEY, SMNVEV (reference sequence). This CDR3 is 15 amino acids long. With V trimmed by 1 base and J by 4 bases, 6 bases remained unmatched. CDR3: CASSLFQGAIYEQYF. CDR3 coding DNA: TGTGCCAGCAGTTTATTCCAGGGGGCAATTTACGAGCAGTACTTC.

The genes are TRBV2 and TRBJ2-3, with 8 positions matching TRBD2. With 1 base clipped from V and 2 bases from J, the junction kept 5 bases outside the gene matches. This CDR3 has 16 residues. Germline values: CDR1 SNHLY, CDR2 FYNNEI. CDR3 bases: TGTGCCAGCAGTGAAGAGCCACTAGCGGCCACAGATACGCAGTATTTT. Amino acids: CASSEEPLAATDTQYF.

This clone was detected only a few times. The V and J genes are TRBV4-1 and TRBJ2-1; TRBD2 is a possible D gene (6 bases). The V gene's germline CDR1 is MGHRA and CDR2 YSYEKL. Trimming pared 0 bases from V and 4 bases from J, leaving 10 bases between. This CDR3 has 15 amino acids. As DNA, the CDR3 is TGCGCCAGCAGCCAAGATCGGGAGTCTTACAATGAGCAGTTCTTC. Amino acids: CASSQDRESYNEQFF.

In this sample, this clone turned up once. This chain connects TRBV19 to TRBJ1-5; D is unresolved. This CDR3 has 16 residues. Germline CDR1 is LNHDA and CDR2 is SQIVND (reference sequence). With 1 base removed from V and 1 base from J, the gap between germline ends came to 11 bases. The DNA for the CDR3 is TGTGCCAGTAGTATAGTCCTTAGGACGAGCAATCAGCCCCAGCATTTT. The encoded protein is CASSIVLRTSNQPQHF.

In DNA, the CDR3 is TGTGCCAGCAGCAACCTGGGAGGGATCCGGTTCTTC. Its protein product is CASSNLGGIRFF. This chain joins TRBV28 and TRBJ2-1; 7 bases are a match to TRBD2. J lost 15 bases, V lost 6 bases, and 11 bases had no gene match. The length of the CDR3 is 12 residues. The germline V gene encodes CDR1 MDHEN and CDR2 SYDVKM.

The chain is built from TRBV12-5 and TRBJ1-1; maybe TRBD1 (5 bases). Germline assignment: CDR1 LGHNT and CDR2 FRNRAP. Trimming shortened V by 1 base and J by 3 bases, and 12 bases separated the two germline ends. The CDR3 has 15 amino acids. CDR3 nucleotides: TGTGCTAGTGGTTTGGGGGGGGTACGGGACACTGAAGCTTTCTTT. It codes for CASGLGGVRDTEAFF.

Remarks on this clone: This sample also contains other DNA sequences that code for the same CDR3. This chain connects TRBV18 to TRBJ2-7, with 7 bases identical to TRBD2. This CDR3 region has 13 residues. The V gene end was trimmed by 2 bases and the J gene end by 6 bases; junction bases not matched to a gene: 4. Germline lookup yields CDR1 KGHSH and CDR2 LQKENI. Here the CDR3 DNA reads TGTGCCAGCTCACCAAGCGGACTAGGCGAGCAGTACTTC. Translation: CASSPSGLGEQYF.

The chain recombines TRBV24-1 with TRBJ2-7, with D maybe TRBD1 (5 bases). The CDR3 consists of 13 residues. Germline V gives CDR1 KGHDR, CDR2 SFDVKD. Trimming shortened V by 4 bases and J by 6 bases, and 12 bases separated the two germline ends. CDR3 sequence reads: CATSDKVTGEQYF. Written as DNA, the CDR3 is TGTGCCACCAGTGACAAAGTCACAGGCGAGCAGTACTTC.

The V and J genes are TRBV19 and TRBJ1-4; TRBD1 might be the D (5 bases). Germline V gene data show CDR1 as LNHDA and CDR2 as SQIVND (reference sequence). The CDR3 is 16 residues long. V lost 7 bases and J 0 bases, leaving 15 bases between the germline ends. CDR3 DNA sequence: TGTGCCAGTACCCACGCGGGACGGGCAACTAATGAAAAACTGTTTTTT. Protein product: CASTHAGRATNEKLFF.